A selection of T cell receptor beta chains follows, all from one sample in a study of blood T cell repertoires in COVID-19. Sequencing used immunoSEQ multiplex PCR; TCRdb keeps in-frame clones, though not all of them. The sample carries 270,000 or so clones, approximately 84% recorded once. The sequenced material came from PBMCs or T cells enriched from blood (not recorded which). Receptors were obtained from a middle-aged man who had recovered from COVID-19. Each CDR3 is given with its conserved first and last residue. The D gene is left open where the match is weak. Only some rows state a clone size, as once, few, many or a class for expanded clones.

TRBV10-3	.	TRBJ1-5	.	CAIRDSRDQPQHF	TGTGCCATCAGGGACTCGCGGGATCAGCCCCAGCATTTT
TRBV9	.	TRBJ2-1	TRBD2	CASSFSAGGIYNEQFF	TGTGCCAGCAGCTTTTCAGCGGGAGGGATCTACAATGAGCAGTTCTTC
TRBV4-1	.	TRBJ2-2	TRBD2	CASSQVGRGGIGTGELFF	TGCGCCAGCAGCCAAGTTGGCCGGGGGGGCATTGGCACCGGGGAGCTGTTTTTT
TRBV5-4	.	TRBJ2-3	TRBD2	CASSGGLAGTFTDTQYF	TGTGCCAGCAGCGGGGGACTAGCGGGGACCTTCACAGATACGCAGTATTTT
TRBV9	.	TRBJ2-2	.	CASSPRRAPTGELFF	TGTGCCAGCAGCCCCCGCAGGGCGCCCACCGGGGAGCTGTTTTTT
TRBV9	.	TRBJ1-2	TRBD1	CASSGDRESNYGYTF	TGTGCCAGCAGCGGGGACAGGGAATCCAACTATGGCTACACCTTC
TRBV10-2	many	TRBJ1-2	.	CASSVASTANYGYTF	TGCGCCAGCAGTGTTGCGTCTACCGCGAACTATGGCTACACCTTC
TRBV9	.	TRBJ2-6	.	CASSDREGFSGANVLTF	TGTGCCAGCAGCGACAGGGAGGGATTCTCTGGGGCCAACGTCCTGACTTTC
TRBV5-1	.	TRBJ2-7	.	CASSLTGQIYEQYF	TGCGCCAGCAGCTTGACTGGACAAATCTACGAGCAGTACTTC
TRBV5-1	.	TRBJ2-5	.	CASSREGQAETQYF	TGCGCCAGCAGCAGGGAGGGACAGGCGGAGACCCAGTACTTC
TRBV18	.	TRBJ1-1	.	CASLLSRDTEAFF	TGTGCCAGCCTTTTGTCCAGGGATACTGAAGCTTTCTTT
TRBV6-5	.	TRBJ2-2	.	CASSYGSMNTGELFF	TGTGCCAGCAGTTACGGCAGTATGAACACCGGGGAGCTGTTTTTT
TRBV6-2/TRBV6-3	.	TRBJ1-5	.	CASSYRPGRGAYSNQPQHF	TGTGCCAGCAGTTACCGCCCCGGAAGAGGAGCGTATAGCAATCAGCCCCAGCATTTT
TRBV7-3	.	TRBJ1-1	.	CASSSNGGVNTEAFF	TGTGCCAGCAGCTCCAATGGAGGGGTGAACACTGAAGCTTTCTTT
TRBV28	.	TRBJ2-7	TRBD2	CASASPGGLEEQYF	TGTGCCAGCGCCAGCCCGGGGGGTTTAGAGGAGCAGTACTTC
TRBV3-1/TRBV3-2	.	TRBJ2-2	.	CASSSLATGELFF	TGTGCCAGCAGCTCACTAGCCACCGGGGAGCTGTTTTTT
TRBV10-1	.	TRBJ1-1	.	CASSDGPYTEAFF	TGCGCCAGCAGTGATGGGCCGTACACTGAAGCTTTCTTT
TRBV6-5	.	TRBJ2-7	.	CASSYSFIYEQYF	TGTGCCAGCAGTTACTCGTTTATCTACGAGCAGTACTTC
TRBV7-8	once	TRBJ1-1	.	CASTPGGVTNTEAFF	TGTGCCAGCACCCCCGGGGGGGTCACGAACACTGAAGCTTTCTTT
TRBV5-4	.	TRBJ2-5	TRBD2	CASSRGGTGETQYF	TGTGCCAGCAGCCGGGGGGGAACCGGAGAGACCCAGTACTTC
TRBV9	.	TRBJ1-3	.	CASSPFHRGGVSGNTIYF	TGTGCCAGCAGTCCCTTCCACCGGGGAGGGGTCTCTGGAAACACCATATATTTT
TRBV11-3	.	TRBJ2-1	TRBD2	CASSWRAGGSSYNEQFF	TGTGCCAGCAGCTGGAGGGCGGGGGGAAGCTCCTACAATGAGCAGTTCTTC
TRBV27	few	TRBJ1-1	TRBD1	CASSSAGQGPRMNTEAFF	TGTGCCAGCAGTTCAGCGGGACAGGGGCCTCGAATGAACACTGAAGCTTTCTTT
TRBV19	once	TRBJ1-1	.	CASRPGAVESTEAFF	TGTGCCAGTAGACCCGGAGCGGTCGAGAGCACTGAAGCTTTCTTT
TRBV25-1	.	TRBJ2-1	TRBD1	CASGQGREQFF	TGTGCCAGCGGACAGGGTCGGGAGCAGTTCTTC
TRBV12-3/TRBV12-4	.	TRBJ1-5	.	CASSLRRDQPQHF	TGTGCCAGCAGTTTAAGGCGGGATCAGCCCCAGCATTTT
TRBV5-1	.	TRBJ2-2	.	CASSLAGGRNTGELFF	TGCGCCAGCAGCTTGGCTGGGGGCCGTAACACCGGGGAGCTGTTTTTT
TRBV2	.	TRBJ2-3	.	CASRAAARTDTQYF	TGTGCCAGCAGAGCGGCCGCTCGCACAGATACGCAGTATTTT
TRBV28	.	TRBJ1-2	TRBD1	CASSGTGKLLTF	TGTGCCAGCAGCGGGACAGGGAAATTGTTAACCTTC
TRBV3-1/TRBV3-2	.	TRBJ1-2	TRBD1	CASSQRTGIYGYTF	TGTGCCAGCAGCCAAAGGACAGGGATCTATGGCTACACCTTC
TRBV5-1	.	TRBJ1-4	.	CASSLGTQGNEKLFF	TGCGCCAGCAGCTTGGGGACGCAGGGTAATGAAAAACTGTTTTTT
TRBV7-3	once	TRBJ2-7	TRBD1	CASSQGQGPYEQYF	TGTGCCAGCAGCCAAGGACAGGGACCCTACGAGCAGTACTTC
TRBV6-1	.	TRBJ1-4	.	CASSEVRGPNEKLFF	TGTGCCAGCAGTGAAGTGCGGGGGCCTAATGAAAAACTGTTTTTT
TRBV20-1	.	TRBJ1-1	.	CSASVRRAGVHTEAFF	.
TRBV15	.	TRBJ2-3	.	CATSRRATLDTQYF	TGTGCCACCAGCCGACGCGCGACTCTGGATACGCAGTATTTT
TRBV19	.	TRBJ1-1	.	CASGDSGTEAFF	TGTGCCAGTGGGGACTCTGGGACTGAAGCTTTCTTT
TRBV2	.	TRBJ1-1	TRBD1	CASSARDRGRNAEAFF	TGTGCCAGCAGCGCCCGGGACAGGGGGCGCAATGCTGAAGCTTTCTTT
TRBV14	.	TRBJ2-3	.	CASSQVLSATDTQYF	TGTGCCAGCAGCCAAGTTCTGAGCGCAACAGATACGCAGTATTTT
TRBV6-2/TRBV6-3	.	TRBJ2-7	TRBD2	CASSYPGLNYEQYF	TGTGCCAGCAGTTACCCGGGACTAAACTACGAGCAGTACTTC
TRBV19	.	TRBJ2-6	.	CASSIDGPGSGANVLTF	TGTGCCAGTAGTATAGATGGCCCGGGGTCTGGGGCCAACGTCCTGACTTTC
TRBV2	.	TRBJ1-6	.	CASISGYRNSPLHF	TGTGCCAGCATTTCGGGATACCGGAATTCACCCCTCCACTTT
TRBV27	once	TRBJ1-2	.	CASSPSQGRLGGYTF	TGTGCCAGCAGTCCCTCCCAGGGGCGGCTCGGAGGCTACACCTTC
TRBV21-1	few	TRBJ2-3	.	CASSKGPTSGRTDTQYF	TGTGCCAGCAGCAAAGGGCCGACTAGCGGGAGAACAGATACGCAGTATTTT
TRBV15	.	TRBJ1-6	.	CATSRDFQGGSPLHF	TGTGCCACCAGCAGAGACTTCCAGGGTGGGTCACCCCTCCACTTT
TRBV30	few	TRBJ1-1	TRBD1	CAWSGQGYTEAFF	TGTGCCTGGAGCGGACAGGGCTACACTGAAGCTTTCTTT
TRBV7-2	.	TRBJ1-4	TRBD1	CASSFLPGQGGEKLFF	TGTGCCAGCAGCTTTCTCCCGGGACAGGGAGGGGAAAAACTGTTTTTT
TRBV12-1	few	TRBJ1-4	.	CPQRPHPDRGEKLFF	TGTCCCCAACGCCCCCACCCGGACAGAGGTGAAAAACTGTTTTTT
TRBV5-1	.	TRBJ1-2	TRBD1	CASSTGGYGYTF	TGCGCCAGCAGCACAGGGGGGTATGGCTACACCTTC
TRBV6-5	.	TRBJ2-3	.	CASRMDRQDTQYF	TGTGCCAGCAGGATGGACAGACAGGATACGCAGTATTTT
TRBV9	.	TRBJ2-1	.	CASSVATGGLYNEQFF	TGTGCCAGCAGCGTAGCTACTGGCGGCCTGTACAATGAGCAGTTCTTC
TRBV12-3/TRBV12-4	.	TRBJ2-7	.	CASSFTVIEQYF	TGTGCCAGCAGTTTCACGGTTATCGAGCAGTACTTC
TRBV19	.	TRBJ2-3	TRBD2	CASRTSGGFTDTQYF	TGTGCCAGTAGAACTAGCGGGGGATTCACAGATACGCAGTATTTT
TRBV11-3	once	TRBJ2-1	TRBD2	CASSFVAVAGANEQFF	TGTGCCAGCAGCTTTGTGGCTGTAGCGGGAGCAAATGAGCAGTTCTTC
TRBV4-2	.	TRBJ1-5	.	CASSHETGTGDQPQHF	TGTGCCAGCAGCCACGAGACAGGTACTGGGGATCAGCCCCAGCATTTT
TRBV7-9	.	TRBJ1-2	.	CASSLVNYGYTF	TGTGCCAGCAGCTTAGTAAACTATGGCTACACCTTC
TRBV28	.	TRBJ1-3	.	CASSSENTIYF	TGTGCCAGCAGTTCTGAGAACACCATATATTTT
TRBV7-2	few	TRBJ2-7	TRBD2	CASSRASGGTAGYEQYF	TGTGCCAGCAGCCGGGCTTCGGGGGGGACGGCTGGCTACGAGCAGTACTTC
TRBV3-1/TRBV3-2	.	TRBJ2-7	TRBD2	CASAPDPSGLSYEQYF	TGTGCCAGCGCCCCCGATCCTAGCGGCCTTTCCTACGAGCAGTACTTC
TRBV15	.	TRBJ1-4	.	CATSRETGYEKLFF	TGTGCCACCAGCAGAGAGACAGGTTATGAAAAACTGTTTTTT
TRBV5-1	few	TRBJ1-2	.	CASSLEPRGGYGYTF	TGCGCCAGCAGCTTGGAGCCCAGGGGCGGGTATGGCTACACCTTC